This T cell receptor beta chain was identified during a study of a mutant IDH1 vaccine in newly diagnosed glioma. In the case of this clone: What it recognizes is unknown.

Trimming at V came to 1 base and at J to 8 bases, leaving 7 bases not matched to a gene. The CDR3 is 16 residues long. Germline V gene data show CDR1 as LGHNA and CDR2 as YNFKEQ. Documented time point: week 35, safety follow-up. In every dose of vaccine, 300 ug of mutant IDH1 20-mer peptide was given alongside topical imiquimod. Some clones are missing from TCRdb's copy, which holds only in-frame ones; the method was immunoSEQ multiplex PCR. The table includes 60,000 to 65,000 clones, roughly four fifths detected once. This specimen consisted of PBMCs, obtained from a glioma patient whose treatment included an IDH1 peptide vaccine. V and J are TRBV4-2 and TRBJ2-3, with 12 bases that match TRBD2. The origin of this receptor is a man between 35 and 55 years old with glioma. CDR3 sequence: CASSQALAGGPGTQYF. DNA for the CDR3: TGTGCCAGCAGCCAAGCGCTAGCGGGAGGGCCGGGTACGCAGTATTTT.